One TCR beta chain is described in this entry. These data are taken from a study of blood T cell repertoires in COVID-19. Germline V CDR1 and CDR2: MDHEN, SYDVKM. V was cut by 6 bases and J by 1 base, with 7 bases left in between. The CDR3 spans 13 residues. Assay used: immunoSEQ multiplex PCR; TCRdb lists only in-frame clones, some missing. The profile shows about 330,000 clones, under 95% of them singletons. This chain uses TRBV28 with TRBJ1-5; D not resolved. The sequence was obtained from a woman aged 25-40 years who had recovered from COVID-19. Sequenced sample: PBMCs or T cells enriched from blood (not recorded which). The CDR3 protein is CASREQSNQPQHF. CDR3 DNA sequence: TGTGCCAGCAGAGAACAGAGCAATCAGCCCCAGCATTTT.